One T cell receptor beta chain is described in this entry. Antigen unknown. Generated by immunoSEQ multiplex PCR, the TCRdb table keeps only in-frame clones and is missing some. Altogether 41,000 or so clones are present, around 77% being singletons, with the ten largest covering 2.5% to 3%. ViraFEST expansion of antigen-specific CD4+ T cells with viral peptide pools preceded sequencing. Upon completion of roughly ten days in culture, CD4+ T cells were isolated. Vaccinees lacked prior SARS-CoV-2 infection and tested negative for nucleocapsid antibodies. The data were taken from a study of vaccination effects on CD4 cells after COVID-19. General observations from the study: Marked contraction was observed in infection-induced and vaccine-induced clones late after vaccination.

V was clipped by 0 bases and J by 8 bases, with 14 bases between them. This CDR3 region has 15 residues. In germline, CDR1 is SGDLS, CDR2 YYNGEE. This material consisted of CD4+ T cells from PBMCs cultured with HCoV-NL63 spike peptides, taken before COVID-19 vaccination. This receptor was taken from a human donor who received a COVID-19 vaccine. The chain has TRBV9 and TRBJ2-2; TRBD1 is a possible D gene (6 bases). Written as DNA, the CDR3 is TGTGCCAGCAGCGTAGTAGGGGGAGTCGGAGGGGAGCTGTTTTTT. This codes for CASSVVGGVGGELFF. Drawing the rest from reference TRBV9 and TRBJ2-2, the complete variable domain is DSGVTQTPKHLITATGQRVTLRCSPRSGDLSVYWYQQSLDQGLQFLIQYYNGEERAKGNILERFSAQQFPDLHSELNLSSLELGDSALYFCASSVVGGVGGELFFGEGSRLTVL.